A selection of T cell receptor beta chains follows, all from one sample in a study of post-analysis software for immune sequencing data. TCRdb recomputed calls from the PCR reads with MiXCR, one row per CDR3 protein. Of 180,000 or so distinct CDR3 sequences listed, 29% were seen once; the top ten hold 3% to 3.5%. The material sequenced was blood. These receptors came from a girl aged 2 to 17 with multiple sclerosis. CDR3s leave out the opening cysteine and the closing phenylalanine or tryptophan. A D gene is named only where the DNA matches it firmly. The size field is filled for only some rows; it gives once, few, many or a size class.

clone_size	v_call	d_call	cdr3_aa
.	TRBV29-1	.	SVGQTDTQY
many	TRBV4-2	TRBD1	ASSPRQGGLNEQF
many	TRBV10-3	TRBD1	AISESGSGGDGYT
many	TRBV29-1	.	SVDNGVGDQPQH
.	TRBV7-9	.	ASSLAARGGGPRAEQF
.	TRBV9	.	ASSPRFEGQETQY
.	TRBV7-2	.	ASSLAGDFTDTQY
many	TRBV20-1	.	SAYTGLQETQY
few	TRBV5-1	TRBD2	ASRSSGDLTNTQY
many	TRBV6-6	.	ASSYRDTDYGYT
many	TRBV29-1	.	SVAMTGYAYEQY
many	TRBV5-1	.	ASSSGRPDSPLH
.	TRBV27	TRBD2	ASSRGERIDGQY
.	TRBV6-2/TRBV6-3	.	ASSYSDIGELF
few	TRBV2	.	ASTDGTDTQY
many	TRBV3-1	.	ASSQVGGDEQF
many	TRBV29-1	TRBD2	SVGSGGSYEQY
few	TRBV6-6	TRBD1	ASSYAGGTGLTGELF
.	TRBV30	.	AWTIGGGKTEAF
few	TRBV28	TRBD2	ASNKGLAGTQETQY
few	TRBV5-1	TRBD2	ASSLAPGLAGTYEQY
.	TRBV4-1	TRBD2	ASSHQGLAGATFYNEQF
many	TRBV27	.	ASSRGRLSTYNEQF
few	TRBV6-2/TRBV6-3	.	ASSYITPQETQY
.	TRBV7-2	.	ASGPPGDLAPPH
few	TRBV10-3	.	AISYGAGTEAF
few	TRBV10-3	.	AISVGGRNSPLH
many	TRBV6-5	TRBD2	ASSLTSGVYEQY
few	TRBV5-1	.	ASSLFGPRASGAGTYNEQF
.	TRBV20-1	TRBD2	SARLAGGRDTQY
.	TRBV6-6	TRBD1	ASGDKGARAYGYT
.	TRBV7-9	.	ASSLSPGNYGYT
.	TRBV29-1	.	SGGVGVGAYNEQF
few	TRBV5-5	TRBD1	ASSQPTGGNYGYT
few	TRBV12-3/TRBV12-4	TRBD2	ASTTLAGAMF
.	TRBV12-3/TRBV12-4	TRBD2	ASSSGTSGADTQY
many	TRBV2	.	ASSGGSDYGYT
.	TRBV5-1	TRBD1	ASTVTGTGGETQY
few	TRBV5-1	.	ASSFRDGDTEAF
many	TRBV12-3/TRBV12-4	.	ASSLGQPQETQY
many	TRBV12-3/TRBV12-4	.	ASTAIWGYEQY
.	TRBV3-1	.	ASSQEGTYDYT
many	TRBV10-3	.	AISDGGFKNEQY
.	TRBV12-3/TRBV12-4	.	ASNRGAANTGELF
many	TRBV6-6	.	ASSYDSPRTQY
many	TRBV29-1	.	SVAAPEVTYNEQF
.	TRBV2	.	ASSEDGQGTQY
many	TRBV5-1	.	ASTLSAGNPYEQY